In this sample, the clone carrying this TCR beta chain turned up once. What it binds is unknown. The CDR3 covers 15 residues. CDR1 LNHDA and CDR2 SQIVND come from the germline V gene (reference sequence). J gave up 4 bases and V 6 bases, and 8 bases lay outside the gene matches. The protocol was immunoSEQ multiplex PCR, while the TCRdb copy is restricted to in-frame clones and leaves out a portion. Of about 90,000 clones in the sample, 90% to 95% were seen once. The entry originates in a study of graft-versus-host responses after intestinal transplantation. About the research overall: Each patient got anti-thymocyte globulin induction, then tacrolimus and steroids for about 3 years.

General study results and limits: Allografts of patients with graft-donor T cell macrochimerism showed high graft-versus-host to host-versus-graft clone ratios. The authors found GvH clones in recipient marrow, some appearing first in ileum or blood.

This chain uses TRBV19 with TRBJ2-7; 11 bases are shared with TRBD1. The sample consisted of unstimulated CD8+ T cells sorted from spleen or lymph node cells, taken before transplant. This TCR was sampled from a human donor who was the organ donor for an intestinal transplant. CDR3 nucleotides: TGTGCCAGTAGCCAAGGACAGGGGGCGGGATACGAGCAGTACTTC. It codes for CASSQGQGAGYEQYF. The variable domain in full, with the rest retrieved from reference TRBV19 and TRBJ2-7, is DGGITQSPKYLFRKEGQNVTLSCEQNLNHDAMYWYRQDPGQGLRLIYYSQIVNDFQKGDIAEGYSVSREKKESFPLTVTSAQKNPTAFYLCASSQGQGAGYEQYFGPGTRLTVT.